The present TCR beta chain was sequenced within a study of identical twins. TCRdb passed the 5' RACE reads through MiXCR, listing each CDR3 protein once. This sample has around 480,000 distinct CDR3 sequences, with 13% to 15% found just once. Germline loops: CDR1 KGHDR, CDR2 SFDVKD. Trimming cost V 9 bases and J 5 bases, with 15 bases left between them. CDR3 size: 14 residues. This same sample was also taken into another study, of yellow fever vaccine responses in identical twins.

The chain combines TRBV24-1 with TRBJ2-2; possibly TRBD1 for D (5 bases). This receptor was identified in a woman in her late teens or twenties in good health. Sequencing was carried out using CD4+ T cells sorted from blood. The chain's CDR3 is CATSRLQGTGELFF. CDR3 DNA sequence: TGTGCCACCTCGAGATTGCAGGGAACCGGGGAGCTGTTTTTT.